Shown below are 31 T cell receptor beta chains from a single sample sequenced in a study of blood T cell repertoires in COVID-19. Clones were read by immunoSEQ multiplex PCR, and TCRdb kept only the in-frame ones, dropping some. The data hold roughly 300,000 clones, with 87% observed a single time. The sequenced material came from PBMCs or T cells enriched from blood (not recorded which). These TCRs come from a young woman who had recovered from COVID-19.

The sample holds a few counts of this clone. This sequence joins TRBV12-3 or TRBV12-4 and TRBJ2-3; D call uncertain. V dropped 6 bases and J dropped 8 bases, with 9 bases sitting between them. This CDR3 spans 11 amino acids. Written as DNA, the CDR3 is TGTGCCAGCAGCCGTACGGGTACGCAGTATTTT. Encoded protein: CASSRTGTQYF.

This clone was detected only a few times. CDR3 in amino acids: CASSVGQTNTGELFF. In nucleotides, the CDR3 is TGTGCCAGCAGCGTAGGACAGACGAACACCGGGGAGCTGTTTTTT. The J gene is TRBJ2-2, the V gene TRBV11-3; D perhaps matches TRBD1 (6 bases). The V end was cut by 5 bases, the J end by 0 bases, with 10 bases between. Germline V gene data show CDR1 as SGHNT and CDR2 as YENEEA. This CDR3 has 15 residues.

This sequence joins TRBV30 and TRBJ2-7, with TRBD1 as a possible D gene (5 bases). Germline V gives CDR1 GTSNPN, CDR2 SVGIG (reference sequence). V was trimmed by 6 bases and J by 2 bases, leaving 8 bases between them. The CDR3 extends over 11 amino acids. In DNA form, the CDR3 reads TGTGCCTGCCAGGACACCTACGAGCAGTACTTC. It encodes CACQDTYEQYF.

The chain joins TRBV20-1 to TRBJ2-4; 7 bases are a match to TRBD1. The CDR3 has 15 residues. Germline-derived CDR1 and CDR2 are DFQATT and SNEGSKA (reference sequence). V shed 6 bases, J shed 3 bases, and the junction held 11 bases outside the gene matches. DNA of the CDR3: TGCAGTGCCAGTTCCGGGGCAGGGGGCAAAAACATTCAGTACTTC. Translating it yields CSASSGAGGKNIQYF.

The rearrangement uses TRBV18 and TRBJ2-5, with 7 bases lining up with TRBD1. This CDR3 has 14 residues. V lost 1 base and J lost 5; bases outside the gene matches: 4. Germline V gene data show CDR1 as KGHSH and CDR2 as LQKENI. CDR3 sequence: CASSPQGAGETQYF. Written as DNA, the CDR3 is TGTGCCAGCTCACCACAGGGGGCCGGCGAGACCCAGTACTTC.

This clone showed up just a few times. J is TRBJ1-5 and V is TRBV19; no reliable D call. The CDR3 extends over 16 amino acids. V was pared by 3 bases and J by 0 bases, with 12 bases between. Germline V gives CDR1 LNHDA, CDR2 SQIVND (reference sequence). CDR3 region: CASSIGGSLSNQPQHF. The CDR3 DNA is TGTGCCAGTAGTATTGGCGGCAGCCTTAGCAATCAGCCCCAGCATTTT.

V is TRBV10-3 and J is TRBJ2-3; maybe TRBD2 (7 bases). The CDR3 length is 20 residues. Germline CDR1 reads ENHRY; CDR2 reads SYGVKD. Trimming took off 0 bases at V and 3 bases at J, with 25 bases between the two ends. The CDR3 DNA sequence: TGTGCCATCAGTGAGTCCGGGGGGCCTGGACTAGTCGATCCAACAGATACGCAGTATTTT. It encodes CAISESGGPGLVDPTDTQYF.

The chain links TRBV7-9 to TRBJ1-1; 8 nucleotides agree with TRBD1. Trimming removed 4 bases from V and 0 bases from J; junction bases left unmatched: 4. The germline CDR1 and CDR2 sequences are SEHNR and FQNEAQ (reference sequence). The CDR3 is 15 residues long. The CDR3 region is CASSSDRDLNTEAFF. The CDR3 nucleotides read TGTGCCAGCAGCTCGGACAGGGATTTGAACACTGAAGCTTTCTTT.

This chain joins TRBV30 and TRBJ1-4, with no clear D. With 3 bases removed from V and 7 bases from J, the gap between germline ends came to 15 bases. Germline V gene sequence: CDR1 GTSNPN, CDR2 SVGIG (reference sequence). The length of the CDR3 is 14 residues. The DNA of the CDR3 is TGTGCCTGGAGCACCGGGATCCTCGGTGAAAAACTGTTTTTT. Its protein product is CAWSTGILGEKLFF. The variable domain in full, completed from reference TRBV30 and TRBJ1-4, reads SQTIHQWPATLVQPVGSPLSLECTVEGTSNPNLYWYRQAAGRGLQLLFYSVGIGQISSEVPQNLSASRPQDRQFILSSKKLLLSDSGFYLCAWSTGILGEKLFFGSGTQLSVL.

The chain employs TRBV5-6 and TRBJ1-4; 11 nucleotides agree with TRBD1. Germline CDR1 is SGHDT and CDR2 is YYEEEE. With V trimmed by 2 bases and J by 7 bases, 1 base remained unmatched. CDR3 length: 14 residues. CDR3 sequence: CASSFGQGAEKLFF. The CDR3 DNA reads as TGTGCCAGCAGCTTCGGACAGGGGGCTGAAAAACTGTTTTTT.

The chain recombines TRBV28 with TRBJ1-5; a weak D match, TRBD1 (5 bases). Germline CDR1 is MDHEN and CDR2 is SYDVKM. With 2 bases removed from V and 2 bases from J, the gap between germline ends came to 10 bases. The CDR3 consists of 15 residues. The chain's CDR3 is CASSLRARGNQPQHF. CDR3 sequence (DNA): TGTGCCAGCAGTTTAAGGGCCAGGGGCAATCAGCCCCAGCATTTT.

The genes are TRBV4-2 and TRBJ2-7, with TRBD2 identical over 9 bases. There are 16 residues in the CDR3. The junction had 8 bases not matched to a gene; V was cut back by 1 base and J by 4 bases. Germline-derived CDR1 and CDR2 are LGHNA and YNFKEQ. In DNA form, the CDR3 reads TGTGCCAGCAGCCAAGCGACTAGCGGTGGCCTATACGAGCAGTACTTC. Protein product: CASSQATSGGLYEQYF.

CDR3 amino acids: CASSLTALLSYEQYF. Here the CDR3 DNA reads TGTGCCAGCAGCTTGACAGCTCTGTTATCCTACGAGCAGTACTTC. J is TRBJ2-7 and V is TRBV5-6, with D unresolved. The CDR3 has 15 residues. Germline CDR1 reads SGHDT; CDR2 reads YYEEEE. The V gene lost 1 base and the J gene lost 1 base, with 12 bases spanning the gap.

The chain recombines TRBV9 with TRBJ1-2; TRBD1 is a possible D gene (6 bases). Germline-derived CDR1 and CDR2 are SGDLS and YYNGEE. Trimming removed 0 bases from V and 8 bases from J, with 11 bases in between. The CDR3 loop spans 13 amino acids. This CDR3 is CASSVDGGWGYTF. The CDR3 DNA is TGTGCCAGCAGCGTAGATGGGGGCTGGGGCTACACCTTC.

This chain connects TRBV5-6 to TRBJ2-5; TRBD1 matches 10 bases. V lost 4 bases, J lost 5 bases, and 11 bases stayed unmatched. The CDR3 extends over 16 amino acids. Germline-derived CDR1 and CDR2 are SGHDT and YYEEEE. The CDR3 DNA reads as TGTGCCAGCAGCCCTGGAAGGGACAGGGGAGTGGAGACCCAGTACTTC. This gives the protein CASSPGRDRGVETQYF.

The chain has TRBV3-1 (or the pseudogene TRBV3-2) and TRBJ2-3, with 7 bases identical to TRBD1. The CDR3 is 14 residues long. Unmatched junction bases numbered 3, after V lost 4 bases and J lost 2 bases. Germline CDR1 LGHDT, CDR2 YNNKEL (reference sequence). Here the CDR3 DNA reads TGTGCCAGCAGCCCTGGGACAGCCACAGATACGCAGTATTTT. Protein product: CASSPGTATDTQYF.

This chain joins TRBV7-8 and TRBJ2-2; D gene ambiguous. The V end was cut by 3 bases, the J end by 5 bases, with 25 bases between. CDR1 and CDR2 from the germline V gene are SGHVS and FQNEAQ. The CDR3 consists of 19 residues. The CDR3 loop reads CASSFGGFISARWTGELFF. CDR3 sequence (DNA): TGTGCCAGCAGCTTTGGTGGCTTTATCAGCGCTCGGTGGACCGGGGAGCTGTTTTTT. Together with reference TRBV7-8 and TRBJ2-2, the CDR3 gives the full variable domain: GAGVSQSPRYKVAKRGQDVALRCDPISGHVSLFWYQQALGQGPEFLTYFQNEAQLDKSGLPSDRFFAERPEGSVSTLKIQRTQQEDSAVYLCASSFGGFISARWTGELFFGEGSRLTVL.

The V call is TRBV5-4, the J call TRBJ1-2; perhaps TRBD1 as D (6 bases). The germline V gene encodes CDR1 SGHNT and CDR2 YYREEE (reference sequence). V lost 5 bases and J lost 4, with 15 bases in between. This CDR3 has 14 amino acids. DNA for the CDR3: TGTGCCAGCAGATTCAGGGGAGAGGGCTATGGCTACACCTTC. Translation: CASRFRGEGYGYTF.

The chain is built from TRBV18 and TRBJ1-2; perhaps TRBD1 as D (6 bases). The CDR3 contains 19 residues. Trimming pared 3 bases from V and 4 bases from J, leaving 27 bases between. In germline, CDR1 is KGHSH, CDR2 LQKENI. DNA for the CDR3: TGTGCCAGCTCACCGACTGAAACGGCTAGCGGGGGCAGTTCCTATGGCTACACCTTC. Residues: CASSPTETASGGSSYGYTF.

The chain's CDR3 is CAIGQGQLTEAFF. The DNA of the CDR3 is TGTGCCATCGGCCAGGGCCAACTCACTGAAGCTTTCTTT. This sequence joins TRBV10-3 and TRBJ1-1; weak D call: TRBD1 (5 bases). There are 13 residues in the CDR3. Trimming cost V 8 bases and J 4 bases, with 14 bases left between them. Germline V gene data show CDR1 as ENHRY and CDR2 as SYGVKD.

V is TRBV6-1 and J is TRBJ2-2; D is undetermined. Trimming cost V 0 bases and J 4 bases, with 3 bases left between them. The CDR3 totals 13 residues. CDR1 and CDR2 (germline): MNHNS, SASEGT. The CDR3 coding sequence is TGTGCCAGCAGTGAAGCCCGCACCGGGGAGCTGTTTTTT. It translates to CASSEARTGELFF.

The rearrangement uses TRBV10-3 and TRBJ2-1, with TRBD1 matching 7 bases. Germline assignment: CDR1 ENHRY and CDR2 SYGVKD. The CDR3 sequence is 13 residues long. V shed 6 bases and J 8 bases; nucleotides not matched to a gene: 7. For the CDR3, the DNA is TGTGCCATCAGCGCGGACAGGTGGGATGAGCAGTTCTTC. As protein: CAISADRWDEQFF.

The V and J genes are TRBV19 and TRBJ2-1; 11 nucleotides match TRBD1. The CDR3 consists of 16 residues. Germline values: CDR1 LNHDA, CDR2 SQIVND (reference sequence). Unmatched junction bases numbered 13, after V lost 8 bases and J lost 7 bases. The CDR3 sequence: CASHRTLGQGANEQFF. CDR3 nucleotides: TGTGCCAGTCACCGAACTTTAGGACAGGGGGCTAATGAGCAGTTCTTC.

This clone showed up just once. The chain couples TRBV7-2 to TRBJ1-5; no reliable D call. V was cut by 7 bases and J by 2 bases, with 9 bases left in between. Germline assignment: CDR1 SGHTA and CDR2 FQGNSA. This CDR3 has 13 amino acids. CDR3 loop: CASTRSGNQPQHF. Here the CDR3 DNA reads TGTGCCAGCACACGGTCGGGCAATCAGCCCCAGCATTTT.

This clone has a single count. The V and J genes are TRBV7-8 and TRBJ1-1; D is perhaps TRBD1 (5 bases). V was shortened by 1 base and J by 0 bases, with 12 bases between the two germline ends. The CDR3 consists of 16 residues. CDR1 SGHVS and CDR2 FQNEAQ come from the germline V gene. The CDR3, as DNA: TGTGCCAGCAGCTTAGTAAGGGGCGGCGTGAACACTGAAGCTTTCTTT. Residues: CASSLVRGGVNTEAFF.

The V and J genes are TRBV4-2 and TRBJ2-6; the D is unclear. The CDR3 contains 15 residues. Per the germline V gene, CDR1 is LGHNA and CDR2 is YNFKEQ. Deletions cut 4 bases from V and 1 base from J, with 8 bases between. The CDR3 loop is CASSRRGSGANVLTF. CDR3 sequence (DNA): TGTGCCAGCAGCCGTCGCGGATCTGGGGCCAACGTCCTGACTTTC.

The CDR3 loop reads CASSQHTGGGNTIYF. CDR3 nucleotide sequence: TGCGCCAGCTCCCAACATACAGGCGGTGGAAACACCATATATTTT. This chain uses TRBV4-1 with TRBJ1-3, with D possibly TRBD1 on 5 matching bases. The CDR3 length is 15 residues. Trimming shortened V by 8 bases and J by 3 bases, and 17 bases separated the two germline ends. Per germline, CDR1 MGHRA and CDR2 YSYEKL.

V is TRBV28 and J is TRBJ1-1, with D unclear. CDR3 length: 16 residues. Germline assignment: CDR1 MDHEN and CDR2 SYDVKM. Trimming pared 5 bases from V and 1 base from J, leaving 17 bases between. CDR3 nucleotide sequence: TGTGCCAGCAGTGCCCTACATTGGGGAGAGAACACTGAAGCTTTCTTT. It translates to CASSALHWGENTEAFF.

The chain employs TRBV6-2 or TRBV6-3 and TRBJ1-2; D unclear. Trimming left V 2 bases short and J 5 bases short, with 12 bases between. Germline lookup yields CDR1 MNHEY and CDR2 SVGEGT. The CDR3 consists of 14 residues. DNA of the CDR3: TGTGCCAGCAGTTACATTGGGAGGGAGTATGGCTACACCTTC. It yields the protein CASSYIGREYGYTF.

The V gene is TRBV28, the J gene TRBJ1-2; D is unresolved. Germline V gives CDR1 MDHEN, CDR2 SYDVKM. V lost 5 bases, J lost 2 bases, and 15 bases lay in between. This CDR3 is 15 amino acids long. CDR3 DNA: TGTGCCAGCAGTCAACCCGCAGTAGCGAACTATGGCTACACCTTC. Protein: CASSQPAVANYGYTF.

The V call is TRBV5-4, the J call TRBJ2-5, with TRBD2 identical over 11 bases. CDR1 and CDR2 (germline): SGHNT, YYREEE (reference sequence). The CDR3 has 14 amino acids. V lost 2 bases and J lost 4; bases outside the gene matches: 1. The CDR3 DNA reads TGTGCCAGCAGCTTTAGCGGGGGGGCAGAGACCCAGTACTTC. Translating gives CASSFSGGAETQYF. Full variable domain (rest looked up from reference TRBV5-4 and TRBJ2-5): ETGVTQSPTHLIKTRGQQVTLRCSSQSGHNTVSWYQQALGQGPQFIFQYYREEENGRGNFPPRFSGLQFPNYSSELNVNALELDDSALYLCASSFSGGAETQYFGPGTRLLVL.